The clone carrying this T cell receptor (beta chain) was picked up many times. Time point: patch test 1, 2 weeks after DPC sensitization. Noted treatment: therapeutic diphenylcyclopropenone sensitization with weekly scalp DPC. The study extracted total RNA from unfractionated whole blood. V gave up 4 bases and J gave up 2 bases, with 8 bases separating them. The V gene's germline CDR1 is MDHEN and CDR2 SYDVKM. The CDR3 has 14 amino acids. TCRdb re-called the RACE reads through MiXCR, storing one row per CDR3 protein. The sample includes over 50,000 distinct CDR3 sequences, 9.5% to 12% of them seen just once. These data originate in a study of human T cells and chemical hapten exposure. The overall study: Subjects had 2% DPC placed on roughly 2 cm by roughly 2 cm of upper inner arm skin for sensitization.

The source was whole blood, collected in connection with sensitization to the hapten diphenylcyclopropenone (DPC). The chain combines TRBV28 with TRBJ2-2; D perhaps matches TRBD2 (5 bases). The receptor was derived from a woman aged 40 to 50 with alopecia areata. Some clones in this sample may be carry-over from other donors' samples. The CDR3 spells CASSSAANTGELFF. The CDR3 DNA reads TGTGCCAGCAGTTCAGCGGCAAACACCGGGGAGCTGTTTTTT.